This entry features one TCR beta chain sequence. A much larger clone differs from this one at a single base, so this may be a read error. The conserved phenylalanine or tryptophan normally closing the CDR3 is absent here, so this likely arose from a read error. The V end was cut by 7 bases, the J end by 1 base, with 14 bases between. CDR3 size: 13 residues. CDR1 and CDR2 (germline): SQVTM, ANQGSEA. During its preparation, the TCRbeta library received unique molecular identifiers. From the PCR reads, TCRdb called clonotypes with MiXCR, one entry per CDR3 protein. The sample consists of around 600,000 distinct CDR3 sequences, roughly 23% of them appearing once. These data are taken from a study of T-cell reconstitution after alpha-beta-depleted transplantation in children.

The rearrangement links TRBV29-1 to TRBJ2-7, with D perhaps matching TRBD1 or TRBD2 (5 bases each). The sequences come from PBMCs, mostly from graft donor cells, collected 360 days after TCRalphabeta/CD19-depleted stem cell transplant. This receptor was identified in a boy less than two years old who had a stem cell transplant for acute myeloid leukemia, so the T cells may come from the graft donor. CDR3 nucleotide sequence: TGCAGCGCGGGCCGGGACGAGTCCTACGAGCAGTACCTC. Translation gives CSAGRDESYEQYL.